These T cell receptor beta chains were read from a single sample in a study of beta chain features in type 1 diabetes. Using immunoSEQ multiplex PCR, the repertoire was profiled, and TCRdb retains in-frame clones only, with some absent. The top ten hold around 1% of the sample, which has 300,000 to 350,000 clones, roughly a tenth seen once. The specimen sequenced was central memory CD4+ T cells from blood. The receptors shown here come from a man aged 25-45 years with type 1 diabetes. Each CDR3 is given without its conserved first and last residue. Fields, in order: V gene, J gene, CDR3 protein.

TRBV6-5,TRBJ2-3,ASSHRGGGSDTQY
TRBV30,TRBJ1-3,AWIRGSSGNTIY
TRBV11-3,TRBJ2-7,ASSLGEGAEQY
TRBV7-9,TRBJ1-1,ASSLTGANTEAF
TRBV5-1,TRBJ2-3,ASSFNGPGDTQY
TRBV29-1,TRBJ2-1,SVGQGTFTHNEQF
TRBV5-6,TRBJ1-1,ASSLRAVGWAF
TRBV15,TRBJ1-1,ATSVDRGREEAF
TRBV12-5,TRBJ2-5,ASGSGLAGGPYQETQY
TRBV5-4,TRBJ2-4,ASSLGEGNIQY
TRBV18,TRBJ2-7,ASSPSSGSYEQY
TRBV5-4,TRBJ2-5,ASSSLGRGEETQY
TRBV29-1,TRBJ1-1,SVRSLNTEAF
TRBV11-2,TRBJ2-3,ASSLRRFTDTQY
TRBV7-2,TRBJ2-2,ASSSGFGITGELF
TRBV2,TRBJ1-1,ASSEMRDTEAF
TRBV7-9,TRBJ2-1,ASSLGTSGVREQF
TRBV4-3,TRBJ2-3,ASSQDRGTRDTQY
TRBV18,TRBJ2-3,ASSPRDTDTQY
TRBV30,TRBJ2-7,AWSHEHYEQY
TRBV4-1,TRBJ1-6,ASSQDPGTADSPLH
TRBV7-2,TRBJ1-2,ASRGNYGYT
TRBV6-1,TRBJ2-3,ATVPIQGGADTQY
TRBV4-3,TRBJ1-5,ASSQDRGPQH
TRBV7-9,TRBJ1-1,ASSLGGFTEAF
TRBV7-8,TRBJ1-4,ASSLGWEANEKLF
TRBV7-9,TRBJ2-7,ASSSLPIDSTSYEQY
TRBV6-5,TRBJ1-1,ASSPTGGTEAF
TRBV20-1,TRBJ2-7,SAGDGYEQY
TRBV7-9,TRBJ1-4,ASSQGQGGEKLF
TRBV5-1,TRBJ1-4,ASSPGGENEKLF
TRBV27,TRBJ2-3,ASSFLVGGTDTQY
TRBV7-8,TRBJ2-7,ASGSELALGAYEQY
TRBV2,TRBJ1-1,ASSVGANTEAF
TRBV7-2,TRBJ1-4,ASSSRSANEKLF
TRBV5-1,TRBJ1-4,ASREGPSLGNEKLF
TRBV30,TRBJ1-2,AWSAGTGGFRHGYT
TRBV7-9,TRBJ2-5,ASSRDRAPQETQY
TRBV9,TRBJ2-1,ASSVFPTGYYNEQF
TRBV5-1,TRBJ1-2,ASSPRTAPQYGYT
TRBV7-2,TRBJ2-1,ASSAILGAEQF
TRBV7-7,TRBJ2-5,ASSLDSSAETQY
TRBV5-1,TRBJ2-5,ASSLLGQQETQY
TRBV5-4,TRBJ2-7,ASSFSRTYEQY
TRBV29-1,TRBJ2-5,SVGREETQY
TRBV6-5,TRBJ1-6,ASRDTSYNSPLH
TRBV7-9,TRBJ2-7,ASSPMGGEQY
TRBV27,TRBJ2-2,ASALTRTGELF
TRBV30,TRBJ1-4,AWSASNNEKLF
TRBV6-5,TRBJ2-1,ASSLTGGRDEQF
TRBV7-2,TRBJ2-5,ASSLNSGRETQY
TRBV5-1,TRBJ1-2,ASSLDGGAGYT
TRBV5-1,TRBJ2-5,ASSFSSGDQETQY
TRBV2,TRBJ1-1,ATSSTGGNTEAF
TRBV6-5,TRBJ1-2,ASKSFYGYT
TRBV18,TRBJ1-2,ASSPDSTARYGYT
TRBV9,TRBJ1-1,ASTDIQGRAF
TRBV11-3,TRBJ2-7,ASTPPTTGPAYEQY
TRBV18,TRBJ2-1,ASSPYRNNEQF